These 28 T cell receptor beta chains were all obtained from the same sample, sequenced in a study of response to subunit inactivated influenza vaccine. TCRdb re-analysed the RT-PCR reads in MiXCR, keeping a single row per CDR3 protein. The sample lists more than 550,000 distinct CDR3 sequences; 10% to 15% were seen once. The sequenced sample was PBMCs from blood, obtained on the day of vaccination. Receptor source: a man aged 45 to 65 who received an inactivated influenza vaccine.

This sequence joins TRBV20-1 and TRBJ2-2; D remains unclear. CDR3 length: 11 amino acids. CDR1 DFQATT and CDR2 SNEGSKA come from the germline V gene (reference sequence). The CDR3 sequence: CSARASGELFF. CDR3 DNA: TGCAGCGCCCGGGCCAGCGGGGAGCTGTTTTTT.

The chain employs TRBV28 and TRBJ2-7; no clear D gene. Germline V gives CDR1 MDHEN, CDR2 SYDVKM. Trimming left V 4 bases short and J 1 base short, with 17 bases between. This CDR3 comprises 16 residues. CDR3 in amino acids: CASSSFLRVNSYEQYF. The DNA for the CDR3 is TGTGCCAGCAGTTCGTTCCTTAGAGTTAATTCCTACGAGCAGTACTTC.

The sample holds a few counts of this clonotype. The chain couples TRBV4-3 to TRBJ2-3; the D is unclear. Germline V lookup: CDR1 LGHNA, CDR2 YSLEER. The CDR3 loop spans 17 amino acids. Trimming removed 0 bases at V and 0 bases at J, with 13 bases between. This CDR3 reads CASSQENTGSSTDTQYF. In DNA, the CDR3 is TGCGCCAGCAGCCAAGAAAATACGGGTTCCAGCACAGATACGCAGTATTTT.

This clonotype was seen more than once but under ten times. The chain recombines TRBV10-3 with TRBJ2-7; the D gene is possibly TRBD2 (6 bases). V lost 3 bases and J lost 1, with 10 bases in between. From germline, CDR1 is ENHRY and CDR2 SYGVKD. The CDR3 length is 14 residues. This chain's CDR3 is CAISEPGLSYEQYF. The CDR3 region has the DNA TGTGCCATCAGTGAACCGGGACTTTCCTACGAGCAGTACTTC.

Only a few counts were recorded for this clonotype. The chain links TRBV20-1 to TRBJ1-3; no definite D call. CDR1 and CDR2 (germline): DFQATT, SNEGSKA (reference sequence). The CDR3 is made up of 14 amino acids. Deletions cut 6 bases from V and 1 base from J, with 13 bases between. Here the CDR3 DNA reads TGCAGTGCACAGAAAGGAGCTTCTGGAAACACCATATATTTT. Translating it yields CSAQKGASGNTIYF.

Concerning this clonotype itself: This may come from a read error, since a much larger clone is one base off. The rearrangement joins TRBV5-1 to TRBJ1-5, with TRBD1 as a possible D gene (6 bases). Between the trimmed V and J ends, which lost 0 bases and 10 bases, there was a span of 11 bases. The CDR3 is 13 amino acids. Per the germline V gene, CDR1 is SGHRS and CDR2 is YFSETQ. For the CDR3, the DNA is TGCGCCAGCAGCTTGGTCATGGGACATCCCCAGCATTTT. Its translation: CASSLVMGHPQHF.

V and J are TRBV2 and TRBJ2-3, with 9 bases that match TRBD2. CDR1 and CDR2 from the germline V gene are SNHLY and FYNNEI. Germline trimming cut 9 bases from V and 4 bases from J; bases unmatched to any gene: 11. The CDR3 runs 15 residues. The CDR3 sequence is CASYHRGGVADTQYF. The CDR3 DNA follows: TGTGCCAGTTACCATCGCGGGGGGGTGGCAGATACGCAGTATTTT.

This clonotype was seen repeatedly, ten times or more. The chain couples TRBV4-1 to TRBJ2-7, with 7 bases aligning to TRBD1. The trim removed 1 base at V and 2 bases at J, leaving 5 bases unmatched. Germline lookup yields CDR1 MGHRA and CDR2 YSYEKL. The CDR3 contains 15 residues. CDR3 sequence: CASSQGQGSTYEQYF. The DNA of the CDR3 is TGCGCCAGCAGCCAAGGACAGGGTTCTACCTACGAGCAGTACTTC.

The chain joins TRBV20-1 to TRBJ1-5; D is unresolved. This CDR3 is built from 14 residues. Germline CDR1 DFQATT, CDR2 SNEGSKA (reference sequence). V dropped 0 bases and J dropped 3 bases, with 9 bases sitting between them. In DNA form, the CDR3 reads TGCAGTGCTAGAGATAGGGCAGACAATCAGCCCCAGCATTTT. Amino acid sequence: CSARDRADNQPQHF.

This clonotype has a handful of counts. V gene TRBV29-1 combines with J gene TRBJ2-1; a weak D match, TRBD1 (6 bases). V lost 6 bases to trimming and J lost 5 bases, with 14 bases between them. The V gene's germline CDR1 is SQVTM and CDR2 ANQGSEA. This CDR3 has 13 residues. In nucleotides, the CDR3 is TGCAGCGTGGGGCTAGACAGGAACAATGAGCAGTTCTTC. Amino acid sequence: CSVGLDRNNEQFF.

This clonotype was counted many times. The chain carries TRBV29-1 and TRBJ1-1, with D unclear. Germline loops: CDR1 SQVTM, CDR2 ANQGSEA. V lost 4 bases, J lost 0 bases, and 9 bases lay in between. The CDR3 consists of 13 residues. The CDR3 region has the DNA TGCAGCGTTGCGCGACGTCTGAACACTGAAGCTTTCTTT. Protein product: CSVARRLNTEAFF.

In DNA, the CDR3 is TGTGCCAGCAGTTACCGGCAAAGCACAGATACGCAGTATTTT. It encodes CASSYRQSTDTQYF. V and J are TRBV6-5 and TRBJ2-3; D unclear. Germline V CDR1 and CDR2: MNHEY, SVGAGI. Trimming shortened V by 2 bases and J by 0 bases, and 6 bases separated the two germline ends. There are 14 residues in the CDR3.

A word on this clonotype: This could be a read error, since a much larger clone is one nucleotide away. V gene TRBV12-3 or TRBV12-4 combines with J gene TRBJ2-3; the D gene is possibly TRBD2 (6 bases). The ends were cut back, 5 bases at V and 10 bases at J, with 13 bases in the middle. The CDR3 consists of 12 residues. The DNA of the CDR3 is TGTGCCAGCAGTGCGGAGGGGCTTGCGCAGTATTTT. Translation gives CASSAEGLAQYF.

This clonotype showed up just a few times. V is TRBV7-3 and J is TRBJ2-3, with D possibly matching TRBD2 (6 bases). This CDR3 is built from 17 residues. The germline gives CDR1 SGHTA, CDR2 FQGTGA. Trimming took off 0 bases at V and 2 bases at J, with 15 bases between the two ends. This CDR3 reads CASSLTPWGVSTDTQYF. In nucleotides, the CDR3 is TGTGCCAGCAGCTTAACACCGTGGGGGGTGTCCACAGATACGCAGTATTTT.

This clonotype was recorded a few times. The rearrangement uses TRBV20-1 and TRBJ2-2; a weak D match, TRBD2 (5 bases). Trimming shortened V by 3 bases and J by 5 bases, and 13 bases separated the two germline ends. From germline, CDR1 is DFQATT and CDR2 SNEGSKA (reference sequence). There are 14 residues in the CDR3. CDR3 in DNA: TGCAGTGCTAGGGATGGAGGATGGACCGGGGAGCTGTTTTTT. It specifies CSARDGGWTGELFF.

This clonotype was seen just once. A junction boundary mismatches the germline segment, possibly from a read error. The chain recombines TRBV7-2 with TRBJ2-1; 9 bases map to TRBD2. This CDR3 is built from 12 residues. The germline CDR1 and CDR2 sequences are SGHTA and FQGNSA. CDR3 sequence reads: CASSLVAGEIIF. CDR3 coding DNA: TGTGCCAGCAGCTTAGTAGCGGGAGAGATAATCTTC.

This clonotype was found a few times. The rearrangement links TRBV28 to TRBJ1-6; D unclear. V lost 4 bases to trimming and J lost 3 bases, with 10 bases between them. CDR1 and CDR2 (germline): MDHEN, SYDVKM. The CDR3 runs to 15 residues. The CDR3 protein is CASSYGRRYNSPLHF. CDR3 nucleotide sequence: TGTGCCAGCAGTTATGGACGGCGCTATAATTCACCCCTCCACTTT.

This clonotype was seen ten or more times. The chain joins TRBV12-3 or TRBV12-4 to TRBJ1-1; D gene ambiguous. The CDR3 runs to 12 residues. The germline V and J ends were trimmed by 7 bases and 1 base, with 7 bases remaining between them. CDR3 protein: CASTLENTEAFF. CDR3 in DNA: TGTGCCAGCACCCTGGAGAACACTGAAGCTTTCTTT.

This clonotype was picked up many times. This sequence joins TRBV29-1 and TRBJ1-1, with D hard to call. V was shortened by 3 bases and J by 5 bases, with 16 bases between the two germline ends. The V gene's germline CDR1 is SQVTM and CDR2 ANQGSEA. This CDR3 has 14 residues. The CDR3 DNA reads TGCAGCGTTGATCTCGGCCTCGAAGGGACTGAAGCTTTCTTT. Amino acid sequence: CSVDLGLEGTEAFF.

The chain combines TRBV20-1 with TRBJ2-6; D is unclear. The V and J ends lost 5 bases and 4 bases respectively, with 6 bases between them. The CDR3 is 12 amino acids. Looked up from germline, CDR1 is DFQATT and CDR2 is SNEGSKA (reference sequence). CDR3 residues: CSAPAGANVLTF. In DNA, the CDR3 is TGCAGTGCTCCTGCGGGGGCCAACGTCCTGACTTTC.

This clonotype occurred a few times. The chain couples TRBV20-1 to TRBJ2-2; D gene uncertain. V lost 0 bases, J lost 1 base, and 3 bases lay in between. CDR1 is DFQATT and CDR2 is SNEGSKA in the germline V gene (reference sequence). This CDR3 is 13 amino acids long. For the CDR3, the DNA is TGCAGTGCTAGAGACGGGAACACCGGGGAGCTGTTTTTT. Protein: CSARDGNTGELFF.

In its sample, this clonotype was seen a few times. The chain combines TRBV27 with TRBJ2-7; 11 bases are shared with TRBD1. V was pared by 1 base and J by 5 bases, with 7 bases of the junction left unmatched. CDR1 and CDR2 (germline): MNHEY, SMNVEV (reference sequence). This CDR3 has 16 amino acids. The CDR3 is CASSLWTGGFSHEQYF. The CDR3 region has the DNA TGTGCCAGCAGTTTATGGACAGGGGGCTTCAGCCACGAGCAGTACTTC.

This clonotype was counted between two and nine times. This chain links TRBV29-1 with TRBJ2-1, with TRBD1 matching over 10 bases. The ends lost 6 bases at V and 6 bases at J; junction bases unmatched: 8. CDR3 size: 14 residues. In germline, CDR1 is SQVTM, CDR2 ANQGSEA. In DNA form, the CDR3 reads TGCAGCGTCTGGGGGGACAGGGGTGGCAATGAGCAGTTCTTC. Its translation: CSVWGDRGGNEQFF.

This clonotype has only a few counts. This chain joins TRBV7-2 and TRBJ2-1, with D maybe TRBD2 (6 bases). Germline V gives CDR1 SGHTA, CDR2 FQGNSA. Trimming removed 5 bases at V and 3 bases at J, with 17 bases between. The CDR3 runs to 16 residues. The CDR3 nucleotides read TGTGCCAGCAGCCCCGGAGGGACCCTACTCTACAATGAGCAGTTCTTC. Translating gives CASSPGGTLLYNEQFF.

This clonotype was counted many times. The rearrangement joins TRBV12-3 or TRBV12-4 to TRBJ1-4, with 7 bases fitting TRBD1. The CDR3 is 13 amino acids. Trimming removed 6 bases from V and 8 bases from J; junction bases left unmatched: 6. CDR3 protein: CASRPGQNEKLFF. The CDR3, as DNA: TGTGCCAGCAGGCCGGGACAGAACGAAAAACTGTTTTTT.

The gene calls are TRBV7-2 and TRBJ2-3, with a weak D call TRBD2 (7 bases). Trimming removed 4 bases from V and 1 base from J, with 15 bases in between. This CDR3 spans 16 amino acids. In germline, CDR1 is SGHTA, CDR2 FQGNSA. CDR3: CASSSGGGMGTDTQYF. CDR3 sequence (DNA): TGTGCCAGCAGCTCGGGGGGCGGGATGGGCACAGATACGCAGTATTTT.

CDR3 region: CASSPIRDPNLGWNTGELFF. Written as DNA, the CDR3 is TGTGCCAGCAGTCCAATTCGGGACCCAAATCTGGGGTGGAACACCGGGGAGCTGTTTTTT. The rearrangement links TRBV12-3 or TRBV12-4 to TRBJ2-2, with D perhaps given as TRBD1 or TRBD2 (5 bases each). The V end was cut by 5 bases, the J end by 1 base, with 26 bases between. CDR3 length: 20 amino acids.

This clonotype was detected only a few times. The V call is TRBV5-6, the J call TRBJ1-5, with D maybe TRBD1 (6 bases). Per germline, CDR1 SGHDT and CDR2 YYEEEE. V shed 3 bases and J shed 7 bases, with 14 bases lying between them. The CDR3 loop spans 14 amino acids. DNA for the CDR3: TGTGCCAGCAGCTCTCCCAGAGGGGGGCAGCCCCAGCATTTT. It translates to CASSSPRGGQPQHF.